The present T cell receptor beta chain was sequenced within a study of CD8 T cells in ankylosing spondylitis. Study findings and constraints: Existing reports had already noted some motif variants in reactive arthritis synovial fluid and blood. Peripheral blood held disease-linked clones only at relatively low frequency, and these were CD8+. Reportedly, disease-linked clones are significantly enriched in ankylosing spondylitis patients' matched synovial fluid.

By quantitative 5'-RACE with molecular barcodes, the TCR beta libraries were made. TCRdb re-derived calls from the 5' RACE reads in MiXCR, one entry per CDR3 protein. The data show 150,000 to 200,000 distinct CDR3 sequences, with approximately 10% seen just once and just under 30% held by the top ten. Germline CDR1 and CDR2: SGHRS and YFSETQ. This CDR3 is 24 amino acids long. A remark on this clonotype: Its antigen remains unknown. The junction departs from germline at one end; a sequencing error may be responsible.

The sample comprised blood, either unsorted or a sorted T cell fraction (not recorded which). This clonotype was obtained from a male donor with ankylosing spondylitis or in good health (not recorded which). The chain joins TRBV5-1 to TRBJ1-5, with a tentative D call TRBD1 (5 bases). CDR3 region: CASSLGRHRPSVSLGVYGNQPRHF. The CDR3 DNA is TGCGCCAGCAGCTTGGGTCGGCACAGGCCCTCGGTGTCGTTAGGGGTTTATGGCAATCAGCCCCGGCATTTT.